The 18 T cell receptor beta chains below come from one sample, sequenced in a study of blood T cell repertoires in COVID-19. Sequencing used immunoSEQ multiplex PCR; TCRdb keeps in-frame clones, though not all of them. The table records around 63,000 clones, 81% of them present only once. Sequencing was done on a sample of peripheral blood. These receptor sequences come from a woman of 80 years or more with active or convalescent COVID-19.

The gene calls are TRBV6-5 and TRBJ1-5, with a weak D call TRBD1 (5 bases). This CDR3 has 13 amino acids. Trimming shortened V by 6 bases and J by 3 bases, and 9 bases separated the two germline ends. Germline assignment: CDR1 MNHEY and CDR2 SVGAGI. CDR3 residues: CASRQGLNQPQHF. CDR3 in DNA: TGTGCCAGCAGGCAGGGCCTCAATCAGCCCCAGCATTTT.

This rearrangement joins TRBV10-3 to TRBJ2-3, with TRBD2 matching 8 bases. V lost 3 bases and J lost 1; bases outside the gene matches: 9. CDR1 is ENHRY and CDR2 is SYGVKD in the germline V gene. The CDR3 runs 17 residues. CDR3 in amino acids: CAISDFGGGQGTDTQYF. In nucleotides, the CDR3 is TGTGCCATCAGTGATTTCGGCGGGGGGCAGGGCACAGATACGCAGTATTTT.

This clone showed up just a few times. The CDR3 region is CASSPDEGLDKTQYF. CDR3 sequence (DNA): TGTGCCAGCTCACCGGATGAGGGCCTCGACAAGACCCAGTACTTC. The J gene is TRBJ2-5, the V gene TRBV18, with a possible D match to TRBD2 (5 bases). The CDR3 totals 15 residues. The V end lost 3 bases, the J end lost 6 bases, and 17 bases lay between the germline ends. Per germline, CDR1 KGHSH and CDR2 LQKENI.

The CDR3 region is CASGYTSGGAGEQYF. Here the CDR3 DNA reads TGTGCCAGCGGGTATACTAGCGGGGGGGCAGGAGAGCAGTACTTC. The rearrangement uses TRBV2 and TRBJ2-7; 13 bases agree with TRBD2. The CDR3 sequence is 15 residues long. From germline, CDR1 is SNHLY and CDR2 FYNNEI. V was clipped by 8 bases and J by 7 bases; unmatched bases: 11. The entire variable domain, with the rest obtained from reference TRBV2 and TRBJ2-7, is as follows: EPEVTQTPSHQVTQMGQEVILRCVPISNHLYFYWYRQILGQKVEFLVSFYNNEISEKSEIFDDQFSVERPDGSNFTLKIRSTKLEDSAMYFCASGYTSGGAGEQYFGPGTRLTVT.

The V call is TRBV6-5, the J call TRBJ1-1, with 8 bases identical to TRBD1. The germline gives CDR1 MNHEY, CDR2 SVGAGI. CDR3 length: 14 residues. J lost 5 bases, V lost 7 bases, and 9 bases had no gene match. The CDR3 nucleotides are TGTGCCAGCAAAAGGGACAGGATAGTTACTGAAGCTTTCTTT. Protein: CASKRDRIVTEAFF.

The rearrangement uses TRBV11-1 and TRBJ2-7; 11 nucleotides align to TRBD1. This CDR3 has 16 residues. The V gene's germline CDR1 is SGHAT and CDR2 FQDESV (reference sequence). Trimming took 3 bases from V and 3 from J; bases not matched to a gene: 7. For the CDR3, the DNA is TGTGCCAGCAGCTTTTTAACCGGGACAGGGGGCTACGAGCAGTACTTC. Residues: CASSFLTGTGGYEQYF.

This clone was seen a handful of times. The chain combines TRBV24-1 with TRBJ2-7; possible D gene TRBD1, 6 bases. V was shortened by 9 bases and J by 5 bases, with 13 bases between the two germline ends. The CDR3 covers 12 residues. Germline V gene lookup returns CDR1 KGHDR and CDR2 SFDVKD. CDR3 region: CATATRDNEQYF. DNA of the CDR3: TGTGCCACCGCAACCCGGGACAACGAGCAGTACTTC.

The chain has TRBV28 and TRBJ2-7, with D possibly being TRBD1 (8 bases). Trimming pared 4 bases from V and 7 bases from J, leaving 14 bases between. Germline V gives CDR1 MDHEN, CDR2 SYDVKM. This CDR3 has 13 residues. CDR3 nucleotides: TGTGCCAGCAGTTCAGACAGGGGAGGGGAGCAGTACTTC. This codes for CASSSDRGGEQYF. Drawing the rest from reference TRBV28 and TRBJ2-7, the complete variable domain is DVKVTQSSRYLVKRTGEKVFLECVQDMDHENMFWYRQDPGLGLRLIYFSYDVKMKEKGDIPEGYSVSREKKERFSLILESASTNQTSMYLCASSSDRGGEQYFGPGTRLTVT.

The chain uses TRBV18 and TRBJ1-1; 8 positions match TRBD1. Losses at the gene ends were 2 bases for V and 1 base for J; bases not matched to a gene: 3. The CDR3 has 15 amino acids. Per the germline V gene, CDR1 is KGHSH and CDR2 is LQKENI. The CDR3 here is CASSPATGGNTEAFF. For the CDR3, the DNA is TGTGCCAGCTCACCAGCTACAGGGGGGAACACTGAAGCTTTCTTT.

This clone was observed a single time. The rearrangement uses TRBV6-4 and TRBJ1-2; D unresolved. Germline CDR1 is MRHNA and CDR2 is SNTAGT. The V gene lost 7 bases and the J gene lost 1 base, with 10 bases spanning the gap. The length of the CDR3 is 13 residues. The CDR3 bases are TGTGCCAGCATTTGGAGTTTTAACTATGGCTACACCTTC. It encodes CASIWSFNYGYTF.

The J gene is TRBJ2-3, the V gene TRBV7-2; D is undetermined. From germline, CDR1 is SGHTA and CDR2 FQGNSA. CDR3 length equals 14 residues. Deletions cut 4 bases from V and 6 bases from J, with 14 bases between. Here the CDR3 DNA reads TGTGCCAGCAGCTCCCCCATGAGAGCGGATACGCAGTATTTT. As protein: CASSSPMRADTQYF.

The chain combines TRBV6-2 or TRBV6-3 with TRBJ2-6, with D possibly matching TRBD1 (6 bases). Germline V lookup: CDR1 MNHEY, CDR2 SVGEGT. V dropped 1 base and J dropped 9 bases, with 10 bases sitting between them. This CDR3 spans 14 amino acids. The CDR3 DNA is TGTGCCAGCAGTTACTTTGGGACAAACAACGTCCTGACTTTC. Its protein product is CASSYFGTNNVLTF.

The CDR3 loop is CASSLELRGGGNEQFF. Here the CDR3 DNA reads TGTGCCAGCAGCTTAGAATTGCGGGGGGGCGGGAATGAGCAGTTCTTC. The genes are TRBV7-2 and TRBJ2-1; 9 bases map to TRBD2. CDR3 length: 16 residues. CDR1 and CDR2 from the germline V gene are SGHTA and FQGNSA. The V segment lost 1 base and the J segment 7 bases; nucleotides outside the gene matches: 8.

The chain employs TRBV4-2 and TRBJ1-1, with TRBD1 identical over 8 bases. The CDR3 loop spans 14 amino acids. Germline V gives CDR1 LGHNA, CDR2 YNFKEQ. The junction had 3 bases not matched to a gene; V was cut back by 2 bases and J by 4 bases. In nucleotides, the CDR3 is TGTGCCAGCAGCCAAAACAGGGGGAGCACTGAAGCTTTCTTT. This encodes CASSQNRGSTEAFF.

This clone has a single count. The gene calls are TRBV19 and TRBJ1-1, with 7 bases aligning to TRBD1. The CDR3 is 16 amino acids. V was pared by 6 bases and J by 3 bases, with 13 bases of the junction left unmatched. The germline CDR1 and CDR2 sequences are LNHDA and SQIVND (reference sequence). The CDR3 here is CASSRTGPLLDTEAFF. For the CDR3, the DNA is TGTGCCAGTAGCAGGACAGGTCCTTTGCTAGACACTGAAGCTTTCTTT.

This clone was counted a few times. Other DNA sequences from this sample encode an identical CDR3 as well. The gene calls are TRBV4-1 and TRBJ2-7, with D perhaps TRBD2 (6 bases). The CDR3 consists of 13 residues. The germline gives CDR1 MGHRA, CDR2 YSYEKL. V was clipped by 3 bases and J by 3 bases, with 9 bases between them. The CDR3 region is CASSQGGGYEQYF. CDR3 bases: TGCGCCAGCAGCCAGGGGGGAGGCTACGAGCAGTACTTC.

The rearrangement uses TRBV3-1 (or the pseudogene TRBV3-2) and TRBJ2-2; 7 nucleotides match TRBD1. Germline CDR1 is LGHDT and CDR2 is YNNKEL (reference sequence). The length of the CDR3 is 16 residues. Trimming cost V 3 bases and J 1 base; bases outside gene matches: 5. The CDR3 here is CASSQTGTVNTGELFF. The CDR3 nucleotides are TGTGCCAGCAGCCAGACCGGGACAGTGAACACCGGGGAGCTGTTTTTT.

This chain joins TRBV7-9 and TRBJ2-3; possible D gene TRBD2, 6 bases. This CDR3 has 16 residues. The germline V gene encodes CDR1 SEHNR and CDR2 FQNEAQ (reference sequence). V lost 1 base and J 2 bases, leaving 13 bases between the germline ends. CDR3 bases: TGTGCCAGCAGCTTAGTTGTCGGGGGTTCCACAGATACGCAGTATTTT. It codes for CASSLVVGGSTDTQYF.